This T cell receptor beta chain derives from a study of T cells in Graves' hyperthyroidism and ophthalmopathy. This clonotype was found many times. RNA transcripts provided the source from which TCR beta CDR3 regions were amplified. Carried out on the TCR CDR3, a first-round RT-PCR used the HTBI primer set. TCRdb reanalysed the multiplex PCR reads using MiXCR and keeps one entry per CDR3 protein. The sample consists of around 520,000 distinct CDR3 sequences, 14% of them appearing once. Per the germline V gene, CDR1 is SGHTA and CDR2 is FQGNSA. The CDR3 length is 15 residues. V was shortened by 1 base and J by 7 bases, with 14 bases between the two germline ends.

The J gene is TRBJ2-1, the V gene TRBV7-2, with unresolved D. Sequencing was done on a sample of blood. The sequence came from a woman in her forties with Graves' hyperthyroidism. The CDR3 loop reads CASSLVRVGLNEQFF. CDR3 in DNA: TGTGCCAGCAGCTTAGTACGGGTGGGTCTAAATGAGCAGTTCTTC.